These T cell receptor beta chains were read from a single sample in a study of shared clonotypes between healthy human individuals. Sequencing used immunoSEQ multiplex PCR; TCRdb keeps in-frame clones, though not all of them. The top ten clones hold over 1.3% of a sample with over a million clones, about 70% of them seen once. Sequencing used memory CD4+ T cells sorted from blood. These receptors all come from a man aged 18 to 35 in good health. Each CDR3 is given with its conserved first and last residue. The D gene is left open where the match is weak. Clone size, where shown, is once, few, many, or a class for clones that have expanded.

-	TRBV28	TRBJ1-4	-	TGTGCCAGCAGTTCTAAGGGGTGGTATGGTGAAAAACTGTTTTTT	CASSSKGWYGEKLFF
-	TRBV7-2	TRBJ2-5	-	TGTGCCAGCAGCTCTCAGGGTCGGGAGCAGTACTTC	CASSSQGREQYF
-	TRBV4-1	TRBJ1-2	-	TGCGCCAGCAGCCAAGAACGGGCAGGGCGCTATGGCTACACCTTC	CASSQERAGRYGYTF
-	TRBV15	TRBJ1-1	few	TGTGCCACCAGCAGAGATACAGGGAAAGCTTTCTTT	CATSRDTGKAFF
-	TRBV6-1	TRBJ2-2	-	TGTGCCACCAGAGGGGGATGGAACACCGGGGAGCTGTTTTTT	CATRGGWNTGELFF
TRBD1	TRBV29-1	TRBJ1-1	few	TGCAGCGACCAGGGGGCGCGGGAAGCTTTCTTT	CSDQGAREAFF
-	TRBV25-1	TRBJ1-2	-	TGTGCCAGCTCTCGGGCAGGGTTGGTTGGCTACACCTTC	CASSRAGLVGYTF
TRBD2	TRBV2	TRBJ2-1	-	TGTGCCAGCAGTGAAGAATCCCGACTAGCGGGGTGGTCCAATGAGCAGTTCTTC	CASSEESRLAGWSNEQFF
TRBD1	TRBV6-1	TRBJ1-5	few	TGTGCCAGCAGTGAAGCGGGACAGGGAGTTTTTAGGGGCAATCAGCCCCAGCATTTT	CASSEAGQGVFRGNQPQHF
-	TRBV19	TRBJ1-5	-	TGTGCCAGTAGTTCTGCTTTCAATCAGCCCCAGCATTTT	CASSSAFNQPQHF
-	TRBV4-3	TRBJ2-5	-	TGCGCCAGCAGCCAAGACCCGCCCCCAGGAGAGACCCAGTACTTC	CASSQDPPPGETQYF
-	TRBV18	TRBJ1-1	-	TGTGCCAGCTCACCAGCGGTCAACACTGAAGCTTTCTTT	CASSPAVNTEAFF
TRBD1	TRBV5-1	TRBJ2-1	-	TGCGCCAGCAGCCCCGGGACAGGGATTTACAATGAGCAGTTCTTC	CASSPGTGIYNEQFF
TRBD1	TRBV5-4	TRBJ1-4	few	TGTGCCAGCAGCTCAGGGGGCGGAGGGGAAAAACTGTTTTTT	CASSSGGGGEKLFF
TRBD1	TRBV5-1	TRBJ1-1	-	TGCGCCAGCAGCTTGGGAGGACAGGGCACTGAAGCTTTCTTT	CASSLGGQGTEAFF
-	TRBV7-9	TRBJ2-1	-	TGTGCCAGCAGCTTAGCGGCCTCGGCGGGCTACAATGAGCAGTTCTTC	CASSLAASAGYNEQFF
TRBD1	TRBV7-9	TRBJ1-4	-	TGTGCCAGCAGCCGCGTCGGGACAGGGGCTGAAAAACTGTTTTTT	CASSRVGTGAEKLFF
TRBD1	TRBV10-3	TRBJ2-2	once	TGTGCCACCGGGACAGGAGCGAACACCGGGGAGCTGTTTTTT	CATGTGANTGELFF
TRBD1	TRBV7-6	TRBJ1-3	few	TGTGCCAGCAGCTCGGGACAGCTCTCTGGAAACACCATATATTTT	CASSSGQLSGNTIYF
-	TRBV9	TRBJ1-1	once	TGTGCCAGCAGCGGCCGAAGAGCGGGCGGGGGCACTGAAGCTTTCTTT	CASSGRRAGGGTEAFF
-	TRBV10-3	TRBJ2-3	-	TGTGCCATCAGGGGGAAAGGGGTCGCAGATACGCAGTATTTT	CAIRGKGVADTQYF
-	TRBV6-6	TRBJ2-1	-	TGTGCCAGCCGGTGGCGGGACCAGGGGAATGAGCAGTTCTTC	CASRWRDQGNEQFF
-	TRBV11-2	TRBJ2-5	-	TGTGCCAGCAGCTTAGGCCCGGTTGGCGGGACAGAGACCCAGTACTTC	CASSLGPVGGTETQYF
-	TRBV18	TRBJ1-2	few	TGTGCCAGCTCGCAAGGACAGAACTATGGCTACACCTTC	CASSQGQNYGYTF
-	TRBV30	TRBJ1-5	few	TGTGCCTGGGGGACGGAAAATAGCAATCAGCCCCAGCATTTT	CAWGTENSNQPQHF
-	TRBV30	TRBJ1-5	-	TGTGCCTGGAGTATGGGGGGCTCTGGCAATCAGCCCCAGCATTTT	CAWSMGGSGNQPQHF
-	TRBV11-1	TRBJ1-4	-	TGTGCCAGCAGTCGATCTAACTCGCCGGGCAGCCGTAATGAAAAACTGTTTTTT	CASSRSNSPGSRNEKLFF
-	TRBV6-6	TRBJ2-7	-	TGTGCCAGCAGTCGACCCCGGGACACCTCCTACGAGCAGTACTTC	CASSRPRDTSYEQYF
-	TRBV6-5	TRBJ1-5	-	TGTGCCAGCAGTTACTCTAGAGCTGCCGAGCCCCAGCATTTT	CASSYSRAAEPQHF
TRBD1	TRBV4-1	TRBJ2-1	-	TGCGCCAGCAGCCGAGTGGGACAGGGGGCGCGAAATGAGCAGTTCTTC	CASSRVGQGARNEQFF
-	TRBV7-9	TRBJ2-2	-	TGTGCCAGCAGCTTAGAGGGCTTTGGGACTTTCCGCAACACCGGGGAGCTGTTTTTT	CASSLEGFGTFRNTGELFF
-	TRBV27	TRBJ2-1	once	TGTGCCAGCAGTTCCCGGGCCCTCTGGCGGGGGCCCCCCAATGAGCAGTTCTTC	CASSSRALWRGPPNEQFF
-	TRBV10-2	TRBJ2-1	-	TGCGCCAGCAGTGACCGACCAGATTGGGATGAGCAGTTCTTC	CASSDRPDWDEQFF
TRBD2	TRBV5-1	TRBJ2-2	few	TGCGCCAGCACCCCCGCGGCGGGGGGGCCCGGGGAGCTGTTTTTT	CASTPAAGGPGELFF